Listed below are T cell receptor beta chains from one sample, sequenced in a study of blood T cell repertoires in COVID-19. Assay: immunoSEQ multiplex PCR; the TCRdb copy retains only in-frame clones and omits some. The sample holds 95,000 to 100,000 clones, approximately 80% seen once. Sample: peripheral blood. The receptors come from a man aged 65 to 85 with acute or convalescent COVID-19. The CDR3 runs from the conserved cysteine through the conserved F or W. A D gene is named only where the DNA matches it firmly. Clone size appears in some rows only: once, few, many, or a class for an expanded clone.

v_call	d_call	clone_size	j_call	cdr3_nt	cdr3_aa
TRBV7-2	TRBD2	NA	TRBJ2-3	TGTGCCAGCAGCTCTAGAACTAGCGGGAGAGCAGATACGCAGTATTTT	CASSSRTSGRADTQYF
TRBV7-3	NA	NA	TRBJ1-1	TGTGCCAGCAGCTTAAATGGACTAAAGAACACTGAAGCTTTCTTT	CASSLNGLKNTEAFF
TRBV3-1/TRBV3-2	TRBD1	NA	TRBJ1-1	TGTGCCAGCAGCCAAGATTATCCCGGACAGGGAACTTTAGGGAACACTGAAGCTTTCTTT	CASSQDYPGQGTLGNTEAFF
TRBV19	NA	NA	TRBJ1-5	TGTGCCAGTAGTATTCGGGGGGACCTCCTTTTTAATCAGCCCCAGCATTTT	CASSIRGDLLFNQPQHF
TRBV9	NA	NA	TRBJ2-7	TGTGCCAGCAGCGTAACAACCGGGACTTTGCACGAGCAGTACTTC	CASSVTTGTLHEQYF
TRBV9	TRBD1	NA	TRBJ1-2	TGTGCCAGCAGCGAGGGACAGGGTTCCTATGGCTACACCTTC	CASSEGQGSYGYTF
TRBV10-3	TRBD2	NA	TRBJ2-1	TGTGCCATCAGGGAGCGGGGGGGGATGGTATGGGGAAATGAGCAGTTCTTC	CAIRERGGMVWGNEQFF
TRBV7-2	TRBD1	few	TRBJ1-2	TGTGCCAGCAGCTTAGGGGGGGGACAGGACTATGGCTACACCTTC	CASSLGGGQDYGYTF
TRBV9	NA	NA	TRBJ1-1	TGTGCCAGCAGCGTAGGGGACACTATGAACACTGAAGCTTTCTTT	CASSVGDTMNTEAFF
TRBV6-5	TRBD1	NA	TRBJ1-1	TGTGCCAGCCACCCGGGACAGCGAACAGCTGAAGCTTTCTTT	CASHPGQRTAEAFF
TRBV7-2	TRBD2	NA	TRBJ2-1	TGTGCCAGCAGCTCCTCAAGCGGGAGGGCCAATGAGCAGTTCTTC	CASSSSSGRANEQFF
TRBV20-1	TRBD2	NA	TRBJ2-5	TGCAGTGCTAGTTTAGCGGGGGGCCAAGAGACCCAGTACTTC	CSASLAGGQETQYF
TRBV30	TRBD2	NA	TRBJ2-3	TGTGCCTGGACTAGCGGGAGCGGTGCTAGCACAGATACGCAGTATTTT	CAWTSGSGASTDTQYF
TRBV7-9	NA	NA	TRBJ1-4	TGTGCCAGCAGCGTCGGACAGACCACAACTAATGAAAAACTGTTTTTT	CASSVGQTTTNEKLFF
TRBV6-5	NA	NA	TRBJ1-3	TGTGCCAGCAGTTCGGGACTGAGACACTCTGGAAACACCATATATTTT	CASSSGLRHSGNTIYF
TRBV6-5	NA	NA	TRBJ2-1	TGTGCCAGCAGTTACTTTAGCGGCAATGAGCAGTTCTTC	CASSYFSGNEQFF
TRBV20-1	NA	NA	TRBJ2-3	TGCAGTGCTATTGACGAGACTAGGGGGGGGGATACGCAGTATTTT	CSAIDETRGGDTQYF
TRBV5-1	NA	few	TRBJ2-2	TGCGCCAGCAGCTTGAACGGAGATGGGGAGCTGTTTTTT	CASSLNGDGELFF
TRBV21-1	NA	NA	TRBJ1-3	TGTGCCAGCAGCAAAGGGCCGGGACAGCGAACTTCTGGAAACACCATATATTTT	CASSKGPGQRTSGNTIYF
TRBV28	TRBD2	NA	TRBJ2-5	TGTGCCAGCAGTTTAGTTAGCGGGGGCCCCTTGGGGGAGGGGACCCAGTACTTC	CASSLVSGGPLGEGTQYF
TRBV19	NA	NA	TRBJ1-1	TGTGCCAGTAGTATTCCCCCACAGGTTAACACTGAAGCTTTCTTT	CASSIPPQVNTEAFF
TRBV29-1	NA	NA	TRBJ1-4	TGCAGCGTTGAAGGTACCGGCCCGAGGGAAAAACTGTTTTTT	CSVEGTGPREKLFF
TRBV29-1	TRBD1	NA	TRBJ1-2	TGCAGCGCCGAAACCTGGGACAGGCAGACAGGTGGCTACACCTTC	CSAETWDRQTGGYTF
TRBV30	NA	NA	TRBJ1-1	TGTGCCTGGAGTAGAACGGGACAAACAGAAGCTTTCTTT	CAWSRTGQTEAFF
TRBV27	NA	NA	TRBJ2-2	TGTGCCAGCAGTCTCCTAACCGGGGAGCTGTTTTTT	CASSLLTGELFF
TRBV9	NA	NA	TRBJ1-2	TGTGCCAGCAGCTCCTTCAGGGGACATACTAACTATGGCTACACCTTC	CASSSFRGHTNYGYTF
TRBV28	TRBD2	once	TRBJ2-3	TGTGCCAGCAGTTTGGGCGGGAGTGGGACAGATACGCAGTATTTT	CASSLGGSGTDTQYF
TRBV11-2	TRBD2	NA	TRBJ2-1	TGTGCCAGCAGCTTAGGACTAGCGGCTTACAATGAGCAGTTCTTC	CASSLGLAAYNEQFF
TRBV19	NA	NA	TRBJ2-1	TGTGCCAGTAAGATAGCCGCTAGATCTTACAATGAGCAGTTCTTC	CASKIAARSYNEQFF
TRBV24-1	TRBD1	NA	TRBJ2-3	TGTGCCACCAGCTCGGGACAGGCGACAGATACGCAGTATTTT	CATSSGQATDTQYF
TRBV29-1	TRBD1	few	TRBJ1-2	TGCAGCGCCGACAGGGGAGGGTATGGCTACACCTTC	CSADRGGYGYTF
TRBV21-1	NA	NA	TRBJ1-1	TGTGCCAGCAGCAAATTGTGGGGGCGGACAGGGCAAATGAACACTGAAGCTTTCTTT	CASSKLWGRTGQMNTEAFF
TRBV5-1	TRBD1	NA	TRBJ2-1	TGCGCCAGCAGACAGATACCGGGACAGGGGTTTAATGAGCAGTTCTTC	CASRQIPGQGFNEQFF
TRBV3-1/TRBV3-2	TRBD1	NA	TRBJ1-6	TGTGCCAGCAGCCCAAGACAGGGATTTTCACCCCTCCACTTT	CASSPRQGFSPLHF
TRBV7-3	TRBD1	NA	TRBJ1-6	TGTGCCAGCAGCTTATATCCGACAGGGAAAAATTCACCCCTCCACTTT	CASSLYPTGKNSPLHF
TRBV27	TRBD2	NA	TRBJ2-1	TGTGCCACCAGGACTAGGGCATACAATGAGCAGTTCTTC	CATRTRAYNEQFF
TRBV7-3	TRBD1	NA	TRBJ2-2	TGTGCCAGCAGCCGTACCGCAATACAGGGGAGAAACACCGGGGAGCTGTTTTTT	CASSRTAIQGRNTGELFF
TRBV7-2	TRBD2	NA	TRBJ2-7	TGTGCCAGCAGCTCCCCGGGACTAGCGATCCCCCGGCACGAGCAGTACTTC	CASSSPGLAIPRHEQYF
TRBV7-9	TRBD1	NA	TRBJ1-1	TGTGCCAGCAGCCCAGTGGACAGGGGGTTGGGGACTGAAGCTTTCTTT	CASSPVDRGLGTEAFF